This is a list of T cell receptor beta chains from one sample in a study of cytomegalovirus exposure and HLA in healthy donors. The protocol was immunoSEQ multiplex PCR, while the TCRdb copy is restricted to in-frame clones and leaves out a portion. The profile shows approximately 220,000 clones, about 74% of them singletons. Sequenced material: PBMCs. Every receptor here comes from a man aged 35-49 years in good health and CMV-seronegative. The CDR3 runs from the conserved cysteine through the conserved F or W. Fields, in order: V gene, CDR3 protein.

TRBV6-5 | CASSEVMDRGAFF
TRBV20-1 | CSAGGGTQYF
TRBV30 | CAWSPWSTPTGEAFF
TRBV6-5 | CASSAGSSGANVLTF
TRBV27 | CASSPWGAGANVLTF
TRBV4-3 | CASSQDGRGVGGGEQFF
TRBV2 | CASSSPGQPLSNQPQHF
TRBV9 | CASSPSGGELEKLFF
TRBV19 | CASSIRLAGGGLMGDTQYF
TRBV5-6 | CASSDQGDEQFF
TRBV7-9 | CASSPRSTGSGEKLFF
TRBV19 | CASSRGTGSSYNEQFF